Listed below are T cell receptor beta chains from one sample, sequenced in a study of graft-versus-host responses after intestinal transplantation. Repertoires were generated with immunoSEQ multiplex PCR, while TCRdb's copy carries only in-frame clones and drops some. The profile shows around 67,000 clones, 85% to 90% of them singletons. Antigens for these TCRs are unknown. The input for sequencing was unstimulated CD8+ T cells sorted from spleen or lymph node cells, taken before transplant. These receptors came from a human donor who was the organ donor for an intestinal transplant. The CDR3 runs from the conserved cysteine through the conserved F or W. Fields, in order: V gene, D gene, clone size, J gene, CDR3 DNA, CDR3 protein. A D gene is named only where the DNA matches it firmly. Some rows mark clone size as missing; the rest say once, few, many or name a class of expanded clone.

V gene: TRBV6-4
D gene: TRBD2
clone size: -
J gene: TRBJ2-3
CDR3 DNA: TGTGCCAGCAGTGACTCGTCTAGCGGGGGGGCGACAGATACGCAGTATTTT
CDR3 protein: CASSDSSSGGATDTQYF

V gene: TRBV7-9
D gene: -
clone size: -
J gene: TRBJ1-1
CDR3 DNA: TGTGCCAGCAGCAGGGGTCGGGAAGCTTTCTTT
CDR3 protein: CASSRGREAFF

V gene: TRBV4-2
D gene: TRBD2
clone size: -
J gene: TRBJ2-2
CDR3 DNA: TGTGCCAGCAGCCATTTCGGAGCACTAGCGGGACCCACCGGGGAGCTGTTTTTT
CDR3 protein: CASSHFGALAGPTGELFF

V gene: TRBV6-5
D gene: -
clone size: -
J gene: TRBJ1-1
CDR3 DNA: TGTGCCAGCAGTCCAGGCCGGACTGAAGCTTTCTTT
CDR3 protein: CASSPGRTEAFF

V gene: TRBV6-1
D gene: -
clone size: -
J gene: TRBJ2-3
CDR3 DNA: TGTGCCAGCAGTGAAATAGCGAGCGCAGATACGCAGTATTTT
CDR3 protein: CASSEIASADTQYF

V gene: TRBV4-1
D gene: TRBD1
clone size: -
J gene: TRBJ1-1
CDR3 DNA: TGCGCCAGCAGCCAACTACCGGGACAGGGACCGGGGACTGAAGCTTTCTTT
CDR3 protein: CASSQLPGQGPGTEAFF

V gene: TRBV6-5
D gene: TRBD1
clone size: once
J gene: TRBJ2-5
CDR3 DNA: TGTGCCAGCAGTGGGGACAGGGAGACCCAGTACTTC
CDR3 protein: CASSGDRETQYF

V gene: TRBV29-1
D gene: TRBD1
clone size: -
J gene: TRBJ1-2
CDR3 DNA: TGCAGCGTTGAACAGGGGGGTACCTCCTATGGCTACACCTTC
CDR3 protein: CSVEQGGTSYGYTF

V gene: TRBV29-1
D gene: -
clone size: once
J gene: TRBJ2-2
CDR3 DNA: TGCAGCGTTCTTGGCTGGAACACCGGGGAGCTGTTTTTT
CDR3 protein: CSVLGWNTGELFF

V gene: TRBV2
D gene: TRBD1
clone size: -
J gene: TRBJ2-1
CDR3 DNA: TGTGCCAGCAGTGTCGGACAGGGGACATCCTACAATGAGCAGTTCTTC
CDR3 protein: CASSVGQGTSYNEQFF

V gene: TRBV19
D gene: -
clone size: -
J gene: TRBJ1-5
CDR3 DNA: TGTGCCAGTAGGGGAACAGGGTTTGGTCAGCCCCAGCATTTT
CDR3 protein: CASRGTGFGQPQHF

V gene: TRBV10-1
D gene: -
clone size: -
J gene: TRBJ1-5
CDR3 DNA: TGCGCCAGGTGGAGGGGCGCGGGCAATCAGCCCCAGCATTTT
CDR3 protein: CARWRGAGNQPQHF

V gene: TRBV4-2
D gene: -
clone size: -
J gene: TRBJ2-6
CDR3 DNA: TGTGCCAGCAGCCAAGACGGCGGGGCTGGGGCCAACGTCCTGACTTTC
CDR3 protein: CASSQDGGAGANVLTF

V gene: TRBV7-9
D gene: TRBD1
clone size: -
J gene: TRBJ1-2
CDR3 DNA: TGTGCCAGCAGCTCCGCAGGGGGCCCTTGGATTGGCTACACCTTC
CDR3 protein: CASSSAGGPWIGYTF

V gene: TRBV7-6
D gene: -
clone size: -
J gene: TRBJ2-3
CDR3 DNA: TGTGCCAGCAGCTTAGCGGGCACTAGCACAGATACGCAGTATTTT
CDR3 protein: CASSLAGTSTDTQYF

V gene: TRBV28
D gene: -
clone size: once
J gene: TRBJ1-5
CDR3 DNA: TGTGCCAGCAGGAAATGGAGGTGGGGCAATCAGCCCCAGCATTTT
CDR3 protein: CASRKWRWGNQPQHF

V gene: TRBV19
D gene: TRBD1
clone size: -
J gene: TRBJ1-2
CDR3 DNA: TGTGCCAGTAGGGGAAACCGGGACAGGGCGCGTGGCTACACCTTC
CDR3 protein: CASRGNRDRARGYTF

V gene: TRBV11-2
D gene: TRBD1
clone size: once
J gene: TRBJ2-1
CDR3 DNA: TGTGCCAGCAGCTTAACCGACAGGGCCAATGAGCAGTTCTTC
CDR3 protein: CASSLTDRANEQFF

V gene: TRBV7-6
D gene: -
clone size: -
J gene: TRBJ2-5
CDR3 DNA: TGTGCCAGCACCACGCCAGTTAGCGGAGGAGAGACCCAGTACTTC
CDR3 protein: CASTTPVSGGETQYF

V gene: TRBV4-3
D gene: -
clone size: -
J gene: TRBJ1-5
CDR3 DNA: TGCGCCAGCAGCCAACTTCTAGGAAGCAATCAGCCCCAGCATTTT
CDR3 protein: CASSQLLGSNQPQHF

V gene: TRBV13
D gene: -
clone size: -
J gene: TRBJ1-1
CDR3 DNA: TGTGCCAGCAGCTATGAACAGGGACCGAACACTGAAGCTTTCTTT
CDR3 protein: CASSYEQGPNTEAFF

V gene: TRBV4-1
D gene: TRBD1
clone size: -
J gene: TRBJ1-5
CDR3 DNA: TGCGCCAGCAGCCAGCGCTTCGACAGGGTAGATCAGCCCCAGCATTTT
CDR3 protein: CASSQRFDRVDQPQHF

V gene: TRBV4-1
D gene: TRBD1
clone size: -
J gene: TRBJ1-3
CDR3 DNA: TGCGCCAGCAGCCAAGAGGGACAGGGAAACACCATATATTTT
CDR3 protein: CASSQEGQGNTIYF

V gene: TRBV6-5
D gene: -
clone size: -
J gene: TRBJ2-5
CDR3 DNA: TGTGCCAGCAGTTACCACAGGGTGAGGGAGACCCAGTACTTC
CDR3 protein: CASSYHRVRETQYF

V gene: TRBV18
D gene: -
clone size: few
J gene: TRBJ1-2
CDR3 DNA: TGTGCCAGCTCACCAAAAGCAGGGGTTGGCTACACCTTC
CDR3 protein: CASSPKAGVGYTF

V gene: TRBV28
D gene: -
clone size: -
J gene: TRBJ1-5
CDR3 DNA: TGTGCCAGCAGTTTAAGCACCCATCAGCCCCAGCATTTT
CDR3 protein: CASSLSTHQPQHF

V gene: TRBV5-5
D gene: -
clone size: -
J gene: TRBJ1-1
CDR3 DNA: TGTGCCAGCAGCTGGGAGAGCCACGGGGGTGAAGCTTTCTTT
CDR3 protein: CASSWESHGGEAFF

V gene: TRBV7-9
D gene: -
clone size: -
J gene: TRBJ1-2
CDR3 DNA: TGTGCCAGCAGCGATGGGGGGGAGGGTGGCTACACCTTC
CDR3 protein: CASSDGGEGGYTF

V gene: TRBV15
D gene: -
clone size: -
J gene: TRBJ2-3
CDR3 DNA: TGTGCCACCAGCTCTCCGGGACTTACCGGGGGGCGGCAGTATTTT
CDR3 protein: CATSSPGLTGGRQYF

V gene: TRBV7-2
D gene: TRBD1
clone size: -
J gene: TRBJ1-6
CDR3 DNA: TGTGCCAGCAGCATTTCCGGGACAGCCGCCCTTGTTGTAAATTCACCCCTCCACTTT
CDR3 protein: CASSISGTAALVVNSPLHF

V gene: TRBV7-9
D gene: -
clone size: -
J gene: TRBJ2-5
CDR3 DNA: TGTGCCAGCAGCTTAGGGGTTGACAGCCTCCAAGAGACCCAGTACTTC
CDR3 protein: CASSLGVDSLQETQYF

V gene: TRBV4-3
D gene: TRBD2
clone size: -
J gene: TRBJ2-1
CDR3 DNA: TGCGCCAGCAGCCAAGGAAGCGGGGGGGACAATGAGCAGTTCTTC
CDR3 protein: CASSQGSGGDNEQFF

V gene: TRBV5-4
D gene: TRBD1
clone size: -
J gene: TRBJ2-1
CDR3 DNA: TGTGCCAGCAGCTTATACCCGACAGGGGTCGACAATGAGCAGTTCTTC
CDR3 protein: CASSLYPTGVDNEQFF

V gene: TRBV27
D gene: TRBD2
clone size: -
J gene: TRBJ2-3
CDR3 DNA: TGTGCCAGCAGTTTAAATGGCGGGGGGGGCGGGACAGATACGCAGTATTTT
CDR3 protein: CASSLNGGGGGTDTQYF

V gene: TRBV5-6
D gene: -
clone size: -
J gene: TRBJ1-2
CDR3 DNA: TGTGCCAGCAGCCCTGGAGGGCAGTTTTTTAACTATGGCTACACCTTC
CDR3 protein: CASSPGGQFFNYGYTF

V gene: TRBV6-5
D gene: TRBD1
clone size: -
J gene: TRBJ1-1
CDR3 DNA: TGTGCCAGCAGCCCCGACAGGGTTAAGGATTTCTTT
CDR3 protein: CASSPDRVKDFF

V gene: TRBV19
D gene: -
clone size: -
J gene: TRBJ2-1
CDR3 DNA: TGTGCCAGTAGCCGACAGCCCGAAAGTTACAATGAGCAGTTCTTC
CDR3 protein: CASSRQPESYNEQFF

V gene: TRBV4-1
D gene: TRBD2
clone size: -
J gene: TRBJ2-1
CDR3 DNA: TGCGCCAGCAGCCAAGTAGCCGGAGGGAGGGCTGAGCAGTTCTTC
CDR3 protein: CASSQVAGGRAEQFF

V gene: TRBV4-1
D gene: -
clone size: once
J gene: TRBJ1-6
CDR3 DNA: TGCGCCAGCAGCCACCTAGGCTCTGCTTCACCCCTCCACTTT
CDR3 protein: CASSHLGSASPLHF

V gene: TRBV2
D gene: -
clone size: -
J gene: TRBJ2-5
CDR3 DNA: TGTGCCAGCAGTGAATGGAGCCAAGAGACCCAGTACTTC
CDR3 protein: CASSEWSQETQYF

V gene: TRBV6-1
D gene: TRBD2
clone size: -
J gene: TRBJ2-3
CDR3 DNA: TGTGCCAGCAGTGAAGGGGGAGGCGGGGGGGCCACAGATACGCAGTATTTT
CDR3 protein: CASSEGGGGGATDTQYF

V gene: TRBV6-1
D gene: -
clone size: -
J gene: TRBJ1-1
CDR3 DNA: TGTGCCAGCAGTGAACGGGGAGGTGAAGCTTTCTTT
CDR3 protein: CASSERGGEAFF

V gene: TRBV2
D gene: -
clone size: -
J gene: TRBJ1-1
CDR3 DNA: TGTGCCAGCAGTGAAGCGCTTCTGGGTCAGGTAACGAACACTGAAGCTTTCTTT
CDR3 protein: CASSEALLGQVTNTEAFF

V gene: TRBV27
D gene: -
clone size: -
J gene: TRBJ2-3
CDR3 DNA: TGTGCCAGCAGTATAGTGGACAGCGGCACAGATACGCAGTATTTT
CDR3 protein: CASSIVDSGTDTQYF

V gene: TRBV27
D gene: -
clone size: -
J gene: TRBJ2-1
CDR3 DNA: TGTGCCAGCAGTTTAAACAGGGTCGATGAGCAGTTCTTC
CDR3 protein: CASSLNRVDEQFF

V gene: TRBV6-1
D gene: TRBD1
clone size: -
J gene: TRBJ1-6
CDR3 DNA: TGTGCCAGCAGGGGCGGGACAGGCTATAATTCACCCCTCCACTTT
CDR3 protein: CASRGGTGYNSPLHF